These T cell receptor beta chains were read from a single sample in a study of shared clonotypes between healthy human individuals. Data came from immunoSEQ multiplex PCR; TCRdb stores just in-frame clones and leaves some out. The sample yields around 1 million clones, 76% seen once. Sample: memory CD4+ T cells sorted from blood. These receptors were collected from a man aged 18-30 years in good health. Both conserved end residues are part of each CDR3. A D gene is named only where the DNA matches it firmly. Size is stated for part of the rows, as once, few or many counts, or as a class when the clone is expanded.

length: 15
J: TRBJ1-2
D: .
size: .
V: TRBV5-1
CDR3: CASSLVGDSNYGYTF
DNA: TGCGCCAGCAGCTTGGTTGGGGACTCAAACTATGGCTACACCTTC

length: 15
J: TRBJ2-7
D: TRBD1
size: .
V: TRBV9
CDR3: CASSVGWTGTYEQYF
DNA: TGTGCCAGCAGCGTAGGTTGGACAGGCACCTACGAGCAGTACTTC

length: 15
J: TRBJ1-2
D: .
size: .
V: TRBV6-1
CDR3: CASSFYGTPNYGYTF
DNA: TGTGCCAGCAGTTTTTACGGGACTCCTAACTATGGCTACACCTTC

length: 13
J: TRBJ1-6
D: .
size: once
V: TRBV27
CDR3: CASSRDPRSPLHF
DNA: TGTGCCAGCAGTCGGGACCCCAGGTCACCCCTCCACTTT

length: 15
J: TRBJ2-7
D: TRBD1
size: .
V: TRBV9
CDR3: CASSARTGGSYEQYF
DNA: TGTGCCAGCAGCGCCAGGACAGGGGGCTCCTACGAGCAGTACTTC

length: 15
J: TRBJ2-3
D: .
size: once
V: TRBV27
CDR3: CASRLRWGSTDTQYF
DNA: TGTGCCAGCAGGCTGCGTTGGGGCAGCACAGATACGCAGTATTTT

length: 15
J: TRBJ2-7
D: .
size: .
V: TRBV4-1
CDR3: CASSQATSTSYEQYF
DNA: TGCGCCAGCAGCCAAGCAACTTCTACCTCCTACGAGCAGTACTTC

length: 16
J: TRBJ2-1
D: .
size: .
V: TRBV4-3
CDR3: CASSQDRLPRFNEQFF
DNA: TGCGCCAGCAGCCAAGACAGACTCCCGCGGTTCAATGAGCAGTTCTTC

length: 13
J: TRBJ1-1
D: .
size: .
V: TRBV5-1
CDR3: CASTLTGGREAFF
DNA: TGCGCCAGCACCTTAACCGGGGGGCGTGAAGCTTTCTTT

length: 15
J: TRBJ2-7
D: .
size: few
V: TRBV6-1
CDR3: CASRGRSGGSYEQYF
DNA: TGTGCCAGCAGGGGGAGGAGTGGCGGATCCTACGAGCAGTACTTC

length: 14
J: TRBJ2-5
D: .
size: .
V: TRBV11-2
CDR3: CASSLDGLEETQYF
DNA: TGTGCCAGCAGCTTAGATGGCCTGGAAGAGACCCAGTACTTC

length: 15
J: TRBJ2-2
D: TRBD1
size: .
V: TRBV28
CDR3: CASSQQGAGTGELFF
DNA: TGTGCCAGCAGCCAACAGGGGGCTGGGACCGGGGAGCTGTTTTTT

length: 14
J: TRBJ1-5
D: .
size: .
V: TRBV7-9
CDR3: CASSSWGENQPQHF
DNA: TGTGCCAGCAGCTCGTGGGGGGAGAATCAGCCCCAGCATTTT

length: 15
J: TRBJ2-5
D: .
size: .
V: TRBV5-1
CDR3: CASSPTGQGRETQYF
DNA: TGCGCCAGCAGCCCCACCGGGCAGGGTCGGGAGACCCAGTACTTC

length: 15
J: TRBJ2-1
D: .
size: .
V: TRBV6-5
CDR3: CASSGSINVYNEQFF
DNA: TGTGCCAGCAGTGGCAGCATTAACGTATACAATGAGCAGTTCTTC

length: 15
J: TRBJ1-2
D: .
size: .
V: TRBV7-8
CDR3: CASSLSPGSGYGYTF
DNA: TGTGCCAGCAGCTTAAGTCCGGGGTCAGGCTATGGCTACACCTTC

length: 13
J: TRBJ2-1
D: TRBD1
size: .
V: TRBV7-7
CDR3: CASSLADRDEQFF
DNA: TGTGCTAGCAGCTTAGCGGACAGGGATGAGCAGTTCTTC

length: 14
J: TRBJ1-1
D: .
size: once
V: TRBV7-2
CDR3: CASSLRQLNTEAFF
DNA: TGTGCCAGCAGCTTACGACAGTTGAACACTGAAGCTTTCTTT

length: 19
J: TRBJ2-1
D: TRBD2
size: .
V: TRBV4-3
CDR3: CASSHDGTSGRGSYNEQFF
DNA: TGCGCCAGCAGCCACGACGGGACTAGCGGGAGGGGCTCCTACAATGAGCAGTTCTTC

length: 12
J: TRBJ1-2
D: .
size: few
V: TRBV28
CDR3: CASSFRGGGYTF
DNA: TGTGCCAGCAGCTTTAGGGGGGGTGGCTACACCTTC

length: 15
J: TRBJ1-2
D: .
size: .
V: TRBV19
CDR3: CASSMGGVRFYGYTF
DNA: TGTGCCAGTAGTATGGGGGGCGTACGATTCTATGGCTACACCTTC

length: 15
J: TRBJ1-1
D: .
size: .
V: TRBV18
CDR3: CASSPPGRMNTEAFF
DNA: TGTGCCAGCTCACCACCGGGACGGATGAACACTGAAGCTTTCTTT

length: 14
J: TRBJ1-1
D: .
size: .
V: TRBV7-9
CDR3: CASSPVFGNTEAFF
DNA: TGTGCCAGCAGCCCCGTTTTCGGTAACACTGAAGCTTTCTTT